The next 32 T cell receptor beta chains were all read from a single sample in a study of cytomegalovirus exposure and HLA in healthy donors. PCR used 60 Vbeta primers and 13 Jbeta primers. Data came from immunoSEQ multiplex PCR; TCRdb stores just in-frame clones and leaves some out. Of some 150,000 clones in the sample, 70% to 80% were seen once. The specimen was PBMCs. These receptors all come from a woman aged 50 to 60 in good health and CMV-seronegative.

CDR3 DNA sequence: TGTGCCAGCAGGGCCGGGACAGACAATCAGCCCCAGCATTTT. This gives the protein CASRAGTDNQPQHF. V usage is TRBV27 and J usage is TRBJ1-5, with 7 nucleotides matching TRBD1. Germline assignment: CDR1 MNHEY and CDR2 SMNVEV (reference sequence). This CDR3 comprises 14 residues. Losses at the gene ends were 6 bases for V and 3 bases for J; bases not matched to a gene: 5.

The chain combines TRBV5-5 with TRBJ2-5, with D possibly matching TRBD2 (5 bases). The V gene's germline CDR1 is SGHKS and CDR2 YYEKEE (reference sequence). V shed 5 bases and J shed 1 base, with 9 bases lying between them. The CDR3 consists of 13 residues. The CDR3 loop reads CASSMDSQETQYF. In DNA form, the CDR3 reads TGTGCCAGCAGTATGGACTCCCAAGAGACCCAGTACTTC. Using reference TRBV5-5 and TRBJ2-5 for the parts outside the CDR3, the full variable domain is DAGVTQSPTHLIKTRGQQVTLRCSPISGHKSVSWYQQVLGQGPQFIFQYYEKEERGRGNFPDRFSARQFPNYSSELNVNALLLGDSALYLCASSMDSQETQYFGPGTRLLVL.

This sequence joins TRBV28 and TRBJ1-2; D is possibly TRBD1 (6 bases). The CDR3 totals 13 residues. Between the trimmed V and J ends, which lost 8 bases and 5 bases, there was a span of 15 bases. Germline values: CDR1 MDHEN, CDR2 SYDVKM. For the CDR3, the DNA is TGTGCCAGCGTCCTCGCGGGGGCGTATGGCTACACCTTC. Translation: CASVLAGAYGYTF.

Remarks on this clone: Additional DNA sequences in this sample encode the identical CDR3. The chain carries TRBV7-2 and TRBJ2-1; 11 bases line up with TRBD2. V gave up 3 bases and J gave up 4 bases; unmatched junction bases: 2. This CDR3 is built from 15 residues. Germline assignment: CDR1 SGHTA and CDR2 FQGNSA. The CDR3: CASSFGLAGYNEQFF. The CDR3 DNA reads TGTGCCAGCAGCTTTGGACTAGCGGGTTACAATGAGCAGTTCTTC.

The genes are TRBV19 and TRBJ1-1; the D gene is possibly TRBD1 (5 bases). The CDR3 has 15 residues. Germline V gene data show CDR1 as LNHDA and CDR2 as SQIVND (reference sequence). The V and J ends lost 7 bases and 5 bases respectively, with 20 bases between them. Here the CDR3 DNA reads TGTGCCAGTACCATAACAGGCTGGATGGATACTGAAGCTTTCTTT. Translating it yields CASTITGWMDTEAFF.

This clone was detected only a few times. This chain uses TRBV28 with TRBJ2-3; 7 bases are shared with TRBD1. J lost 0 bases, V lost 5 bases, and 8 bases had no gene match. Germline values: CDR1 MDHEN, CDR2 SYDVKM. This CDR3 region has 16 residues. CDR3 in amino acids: CASSASGQPSTDTQYF. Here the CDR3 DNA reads TGTGCCAGCAGTGCGTCGGGACAGCCTAGCACAGATACGCAGTATTTT.

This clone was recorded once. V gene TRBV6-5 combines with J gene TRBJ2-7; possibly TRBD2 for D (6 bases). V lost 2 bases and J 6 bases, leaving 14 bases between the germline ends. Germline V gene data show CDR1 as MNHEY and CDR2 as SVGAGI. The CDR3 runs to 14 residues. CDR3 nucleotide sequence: TGTGCCAGCAGTTACCTCGGGGGTCGAGGCGAGCAGTACTTC. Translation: CASSYLGGRGEQYF.

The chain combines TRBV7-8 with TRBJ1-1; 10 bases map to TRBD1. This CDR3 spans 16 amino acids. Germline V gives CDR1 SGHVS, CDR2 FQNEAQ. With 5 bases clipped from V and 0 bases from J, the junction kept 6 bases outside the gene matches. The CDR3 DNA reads TGTGCCAGCAGCGGACAGGGGGAAGGGGTGAACACTGAAGCTTTCTTT. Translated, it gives CASSGQGEGVNTEAFF.

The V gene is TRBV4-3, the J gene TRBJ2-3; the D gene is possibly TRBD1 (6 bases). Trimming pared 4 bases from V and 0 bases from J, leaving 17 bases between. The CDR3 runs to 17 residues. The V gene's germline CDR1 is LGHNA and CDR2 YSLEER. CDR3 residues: CASSPRAGRGSTDTQYF. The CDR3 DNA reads TGCGCCAGCAGCCCCCGGGCAGGCAGGGGAAGCACAGATACGCAGTATTTT.

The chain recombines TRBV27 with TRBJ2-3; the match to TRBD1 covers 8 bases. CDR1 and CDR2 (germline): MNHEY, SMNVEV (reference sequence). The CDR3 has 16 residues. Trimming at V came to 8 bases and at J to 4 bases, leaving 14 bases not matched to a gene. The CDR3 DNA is TGTGCCAGCCTAGAGACCCACAGGGGGGAATCAGATACGCAGTATTTT. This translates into CASLETHRGESDTQYF.

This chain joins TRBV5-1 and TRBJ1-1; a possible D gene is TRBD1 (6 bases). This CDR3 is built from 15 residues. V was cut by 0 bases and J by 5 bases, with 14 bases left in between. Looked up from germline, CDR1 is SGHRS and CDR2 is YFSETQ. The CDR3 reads CASSLDRVGKTEAFF. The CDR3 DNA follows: TGCGCCAGCAGCTTGGACAGGGTAGGAAAAACTGAAGCTTTCTTT.

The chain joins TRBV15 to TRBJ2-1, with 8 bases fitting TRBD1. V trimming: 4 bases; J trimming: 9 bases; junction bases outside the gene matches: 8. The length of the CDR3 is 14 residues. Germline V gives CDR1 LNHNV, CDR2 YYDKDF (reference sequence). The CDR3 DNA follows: TGTGCCACCAGCAAGAGGACAGGGCGGGTTGAGCAGTTCTTC. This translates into CATSKRTGRVEQFF.

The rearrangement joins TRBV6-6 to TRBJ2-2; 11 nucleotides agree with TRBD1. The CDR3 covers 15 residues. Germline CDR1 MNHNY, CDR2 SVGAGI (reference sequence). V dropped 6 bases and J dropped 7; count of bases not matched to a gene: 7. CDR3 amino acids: CASSRTGGSGGELFF. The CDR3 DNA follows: TGTGCCAGCAGCCGGACAGGGGGCTCGGGCGGGGAGCTGTTTTTT.

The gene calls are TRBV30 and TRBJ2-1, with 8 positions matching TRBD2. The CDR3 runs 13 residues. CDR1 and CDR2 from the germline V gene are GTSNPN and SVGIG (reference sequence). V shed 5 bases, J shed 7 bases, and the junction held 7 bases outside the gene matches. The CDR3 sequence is CAWGHGLANEQFF. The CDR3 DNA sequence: TGTGCCTGGGGTCACGGACTAGCTAATGAGCAGTTCTTC.

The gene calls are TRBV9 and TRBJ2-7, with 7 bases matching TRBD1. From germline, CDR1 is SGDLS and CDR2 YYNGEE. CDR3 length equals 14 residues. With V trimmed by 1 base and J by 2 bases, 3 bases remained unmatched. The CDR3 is CASSVMTGTYEQYF. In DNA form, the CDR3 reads TGTGCCAGCAGCGTAATGACAGGGACCTACGAGCAGTACTTC.

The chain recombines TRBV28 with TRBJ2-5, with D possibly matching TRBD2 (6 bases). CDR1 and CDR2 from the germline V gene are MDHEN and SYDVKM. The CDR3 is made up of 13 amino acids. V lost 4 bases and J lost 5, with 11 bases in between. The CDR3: CASSSPGRETQYF. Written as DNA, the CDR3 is TGTGCCAGCAGTTCCCCGGGGAGGGAGACCCAGTACTTC.

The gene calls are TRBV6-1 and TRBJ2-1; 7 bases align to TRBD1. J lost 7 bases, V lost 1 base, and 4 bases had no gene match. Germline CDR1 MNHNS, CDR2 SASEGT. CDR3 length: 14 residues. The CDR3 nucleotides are TGTGCCAGCAGTGAAGGACAGGGTAGGAATGAGCAGTTCTTC. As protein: CASSEGQGRNEQFF.

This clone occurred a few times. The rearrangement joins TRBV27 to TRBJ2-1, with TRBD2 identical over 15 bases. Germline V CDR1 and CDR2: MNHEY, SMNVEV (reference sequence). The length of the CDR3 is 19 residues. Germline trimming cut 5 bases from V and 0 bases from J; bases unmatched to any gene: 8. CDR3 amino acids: CASSPGLAGGTRSYNEQFF. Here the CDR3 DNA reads TGTGCCAGCAGTCCGGGACTAGCGGGGGGAACCCGCTCCTACAATGAGCAGTTCTTC.

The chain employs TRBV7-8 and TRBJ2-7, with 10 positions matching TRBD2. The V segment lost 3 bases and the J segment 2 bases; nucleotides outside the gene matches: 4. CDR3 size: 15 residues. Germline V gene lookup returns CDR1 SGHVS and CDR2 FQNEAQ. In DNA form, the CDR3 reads TGTGCCAGCAGCTTGCTTAGCGGGGGGCCCTACGAGCAGTACTTC. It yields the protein CASSLLSGGPYEQYF.

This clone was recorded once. The CDR3 protein is CASSPQVAGGQETQYF. CDR3 nucleotide sequence: TGTGCCAGCTCACCGCAGGTAGCGGGGGGTCAAGAGACCCAGTACTTC. The chain uses TRBV18 and TRBJ2-5; 10 nucleotides agree with TRBD2. The germline V gene encodes CDR1 KGHSH and CDR2 LQKENI. The V and J ends lost 3 bases and 2 bases, in that order; junction bases with no gene match: 6. The CDR3 runs 16 residues.

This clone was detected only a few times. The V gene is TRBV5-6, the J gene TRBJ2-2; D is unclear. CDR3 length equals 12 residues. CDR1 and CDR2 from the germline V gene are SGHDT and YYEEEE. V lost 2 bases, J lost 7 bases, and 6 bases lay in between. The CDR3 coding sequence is TGTGCCAGCAGCTTCTCAGGCGGGGAGCTGTTTTTT. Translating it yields CASSFSGGELFF.

In nucleotides, the CDR3 is TGTGCCAGTACCCTGGGACAGAGCAGCGACTATGGCTACACCTTC. It yields the protein CASTLGQSSDYGYTF. The rearrangement uses TRBV19 and TRBJ1-2; TRBD1 matches at 7 bases. There are 15 residues in the CDR3. V lost 7 bases and J lost 3; bases outside the gene matches: 11. Germline loops: CDR1 LNHDA, CDR2 SQIVND (reference sequence).

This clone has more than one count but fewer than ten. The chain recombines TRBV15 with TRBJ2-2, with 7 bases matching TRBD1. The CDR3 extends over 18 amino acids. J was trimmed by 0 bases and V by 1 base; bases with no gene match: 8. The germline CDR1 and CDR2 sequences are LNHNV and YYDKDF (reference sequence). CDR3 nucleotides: TGTGCCACCAGCAGAGTCACCGAGGGGACAGCGAACACCGGGGAGCTGTTTTTT. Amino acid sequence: CATSRVTEGTANTGELFF. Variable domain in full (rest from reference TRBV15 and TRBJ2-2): DAMVIQNPRYQVTQFGKPVTLSCSQTLNHNVMYWYQQKSSQAPKLLFHYYDKDFNNEADTPDNFQSRRPNTSFCFLDIRSPGLGDTAMYLCATSRVTEGTANTGELFFGEGSRLTVL.

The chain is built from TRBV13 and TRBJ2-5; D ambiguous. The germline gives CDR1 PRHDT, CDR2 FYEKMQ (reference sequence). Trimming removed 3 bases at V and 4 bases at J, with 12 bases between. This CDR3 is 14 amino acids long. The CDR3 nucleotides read TGTGCCAGCAGCTTCGTAGGCGGCCTAGAGACCCAGTACTTC. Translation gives CASSFVGGLETQYF.

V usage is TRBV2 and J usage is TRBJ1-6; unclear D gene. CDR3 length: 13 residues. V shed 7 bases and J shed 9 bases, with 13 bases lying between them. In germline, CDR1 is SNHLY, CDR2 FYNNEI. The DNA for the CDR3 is TGTGCCAGCACCCCTTTCCAAGCTTCACCCCTCCACTTT. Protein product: CASTPFQASPLHF.

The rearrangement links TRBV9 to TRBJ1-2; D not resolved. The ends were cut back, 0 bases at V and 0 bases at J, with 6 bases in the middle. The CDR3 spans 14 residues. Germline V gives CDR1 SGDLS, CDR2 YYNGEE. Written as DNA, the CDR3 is TGTGCCAGCAGCGTAGTAGCGGCTAACTATGGCTACACCTTC. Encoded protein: CASSVVAANYGYTF.

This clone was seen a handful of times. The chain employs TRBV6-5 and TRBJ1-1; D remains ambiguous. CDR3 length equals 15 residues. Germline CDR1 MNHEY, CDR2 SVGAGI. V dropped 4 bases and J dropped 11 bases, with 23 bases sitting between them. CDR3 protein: CASSSRSGAVLSAFF. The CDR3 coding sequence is TGTGCCAGCAGTTCTCGATCGGGTGCCGTCTTGAGTGCTTTCTTT.

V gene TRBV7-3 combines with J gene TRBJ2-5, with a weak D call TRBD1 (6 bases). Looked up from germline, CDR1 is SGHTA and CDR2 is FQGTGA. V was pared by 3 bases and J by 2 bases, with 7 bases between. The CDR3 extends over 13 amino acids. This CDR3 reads CASSFDRQETQYF. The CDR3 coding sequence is TGTGCCAGCAGCTTCGACAGGCAAGAGACCCAGTACTTC.

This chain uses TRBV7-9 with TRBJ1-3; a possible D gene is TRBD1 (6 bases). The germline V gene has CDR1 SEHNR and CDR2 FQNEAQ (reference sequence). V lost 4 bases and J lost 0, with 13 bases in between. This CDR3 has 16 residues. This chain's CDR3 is CASSSGQLASGNTIYF. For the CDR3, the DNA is TGTGCCAGCAGCTCCGGACAGCTGGCCTCTGGAAACACCATATATTTT.

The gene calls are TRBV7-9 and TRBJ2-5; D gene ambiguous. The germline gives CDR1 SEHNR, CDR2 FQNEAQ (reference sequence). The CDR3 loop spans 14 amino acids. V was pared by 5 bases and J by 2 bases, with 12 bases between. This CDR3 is CASSPGWSQETQYF. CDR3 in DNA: TGTGCCAGCAGCCCGGGTTGGAGTCAAGAGACCCAGTACTTC.

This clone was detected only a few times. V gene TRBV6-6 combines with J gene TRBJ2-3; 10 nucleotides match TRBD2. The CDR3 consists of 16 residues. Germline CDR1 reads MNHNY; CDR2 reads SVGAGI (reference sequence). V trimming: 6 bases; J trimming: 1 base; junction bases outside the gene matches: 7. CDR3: CASRNPLAGGTDTQYF. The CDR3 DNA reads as TGTGCCAGCAGGAACCCTCTAGCGGGAGGCACAGATACGCAGTATTTT.

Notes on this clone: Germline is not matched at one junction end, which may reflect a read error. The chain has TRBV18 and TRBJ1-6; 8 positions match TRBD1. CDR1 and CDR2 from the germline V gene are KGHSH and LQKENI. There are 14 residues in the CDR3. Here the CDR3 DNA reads TGTGCCAGCGCACCGGGACAGGCTTATTCACCCCTCCACTTT. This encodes CASAPGQAYSPLHF.